Presented here are 10 T cell receptor beta chains from one specimen sequenced in a study of cytomegalovirus exposure and HLA in healthy donors. The primer mix had 60 Vbeta and 13 Jbeta primers. TCRdb's table, derived via immunoSEQ multiplex PCR, lists solely in-frame clones and lacks some. Of over 150,000 clones listed, 77% are singletons. Sequenced: PBMCs. These receptors were taken from a woman aged 55-70 years in good health and CMV-seropositive.

The genes are TRBV27 and TRBJ1-4; D gene unclear. The CDR3 runs to 14 residues. Germline lookup yields CDR1 MNHEY and CDR2 SMNVEV (reference sequence). V lost 4 bases, J lost 5 bases, and 11 bases lay in between. The CDR3, as DNA: TGTGCCAGCAGTTGGGCCGGTCCAAATGAAAAACTGTTTTTT. The encoded protein is CASSWAGPNEKLFF.

This clone was found a few times. The genes are TRBV9 and TRBJ1-1; D uncertain. The CDR3 extends over 14 amino acids. V dropped 0 bases and J dropped 7 bases, with 13 bases sitting between them. Germline CDR1 is SGDLS and CDR2 is YYNGEE. The CDR3 protein is CASSVGGGLREAFF. The CDR3 DNA reads as TGTGCCAGCAGCGTAGGAGGCGGACTTCGTGAAGCTTTCTTT.

The genes are TRBV2 and TRBJ2-7; weak D call: TRBD2 (6 bases). Germline V lookup: CDR1 SNHLY, CDR2 FYNNEI. This CDR3 comprises 11 residues. V gave up 8 bases and J gave up 1 base, with 6 bases separating them. This CDR3 reads CASLASYEQYF. The CDR3 region has the DNA TGTGCCAGCCTAGCGTCCTACGAGCAGTACTTC.

This clone was counted only a few times. This chain joins TRBV4-2 and TRBJ2-4, with 11 bases that match TRBD2. Per the germline V gene, CDR1 is LGHNA and CDR2 is YNFKEQ. J lost 12 bases, V lost 0 bases, and 10 bases had no gene match. The CDR3 is 16 amino acids. CDR3 amino acids: CASSQETSGGVDSQYF. CDR3 sequence (DNA): TGTGCCAGCAGCCAAGAAACTAGCGGGGGCGTCGACAGTCAGTACTTC.

This chain's CDR3 is CASSPQGGNQPQHF. The CDR3 DNA sequence: TGTGCCAGCAGCCCACAGGGAGGCAATCAGCCCCAGCATTTT. V is TRBV7-9 and J is TRBJ1-5; TRBD1 is a possible D gene (6 bases). The germline V gene encodes CDR1 SEHNR and CDR2 FQNEAQ (reference sequence). CDR3 size: 14 residues. Trimming shortened V by 5 bases and J by 2 bases, and 10 bases separated the two germline ends.

This clone was counted only a few times. This chain joins TRBV7-3 and TRBJ2-3; 7 nucleotides agree with TRBD2. Trimming cost V 3 bases and J 0 bases; bases outside gene matches: 3. Germline-derived CDR1 and CDR2 are SGHTA and FQGTGA. This CDR3 contains 15 residues. The chain's CDR3 is CASSFSAGSTDTQYF. CDR3 DNA sequence: TGTGCCAGCAGCTTCTCAGCGGGAAGCACAGATACGCAGTATTTT.

This chain joins TRBV2 and TRBJ1-2; D gene ambiguous. The V gene's germline CDR1 is SNHLY and CDR2 FYNNEI. The CDR3 is 10 residues long. Trimming shortened V by 6 bases and J by 12 bases, and 11 bases separated the two germline ends. In nucleotides, the CDR3 is TGTGCCAGCAGCCCCCGGGAGGACACCTTC. Protein sequence: CASSPREDTF.

The chain recombines TRBV28 with TRBJ1-4, with a tentative D call TRBD1 (5 bases). Per the germline V gene, CDR1 is MDHEN and CDR2 is SYDVKM. Trimming shortened V by 10 bases and J by 3 bases, and 12 bases separated the two germline ends. The CDR3 totals 13 residues. DNA for the CDR3: TGTGCCACTAATCGGGGGTCTAATGAAAAACTGTTTTTT. This translates into CATNRGSNEKLFF.

In this sample, this clone turned up once. The V call is TRBV5-1, the J call TRBJ2-5; 9 nucleotides match TRBD1. The CDR3 length is 14 residues. Germline CDR1 SGHRS, CDR2 YFSETQ. With 4 bases clipped from V and 7 bases from J, the junction kept 8 bases outside the gene matches. The CDR3 reads CASSPGQGKGTQYF. The CDR3 DNA reads TGCGCCAGCAGCCCGGGACAGGGTAAGGGGACCCAGTACTTC. Variable domain in full (rest from reference TRBV5-1 and TRBJ2-5): KAGVTQTPRYLIKTRGQQVTLSCSPISGHRSVSWYQQTPGQGLQFLFEYFSETQRNKGNFPGRFSGRQFSNSRSEMNVSTLELGDSALYLCASSPGQGKGTQYFGPGTRLLVL.

V gene TRBV28 combines with J gene TRBJ1-5; tentatively, D is TRBD1 (5 bases). CDR3 length equals 13 residues. CDR1 is MDHEN, CDR2 SYDVKM, per germline. The V and J ends lost 4 bases and 5 bases respectively, with 9 bases between them. This chain's CDR3 is CASSWGDYQPQHF. The CDR3 DNA follows: TGTGCCAGCAGTTGGGGCGATTATCAGCCCCAGCATTTT.